These 15 T cell receptor beta chains were sequenced from one sample in a study of cytomegalovirus exposure and HLA in healthy donors. Assay used: immunoSEQ multiplex PCR; TCRdb lists only in-frame clones, some missing. The data contain about 160,000 clones, 89% of them seen just once; the ten biggest clones take up roughly 4.2%. The source material was PBMCs. These receptors were collected from a man aged 18 to 30 in good health and CMV-seropositive.

The V and J genes are TRBV7-6 and TRBJ2-7, with 13 nucleotides matching TRBD2. Germline assignment: CDR1 SGHVS and CDR2 FNYEAQ. This CDR3 contains 15 residues. The V gene end was trimmed by 0 bases and the J gene end by 6 bases; junction bases not matched to a gene: 2. The CDR3: CASSLALAGGSEQYF. CDR3 bases: TGTGCCAGCAGCTTAGCACTAGCGGGAGGGTCCGAGCAGTACTTC.

In this sample, this clone turned up once. DNA for the CDR3: TGCGCCAGCAGCTTTAGCGGTAGTGGCACAGATACGCAGTATTTT. This codes for CASSFSGSGTDTQYF. The V call is TRBV5-1, the J call TRBJ2-3, with a tentative D call TRBD2 (6 bases). Trimming removed 2 bases from V and 1 base from J, with 11 bases in between. In germline, CDR1 is SGHRS, CDR2 YFSETQ. CDR3 size: 15 residues.

This clone was observed once. The V call is TRBV11-3, the J call TRBJ1-4, with D possibly TRBD1 on 5 matching bases. Between the trimmed V and J ends, which lost 3 bases and 12 bases, there was a span of 14 bases. The CDR3 is made up of 13 amino acids. Germline values: CDR1 SGHNT, CDR2 YENEEA. CDR3 nucleotide sequence: TGTGCCAGCAGCTTGGGGGGTTTGGGGGAACTGTTTTTT. Protein: CASSLGGLGELFF.

The chain has TRBV5-4 and TRBJ1-2; TRBD1 is a possible D gene (6 bases). This CDR3 contains 16 residues. The germline gives CDR1 SGHNT, CDR2 YYREEE (reference sequence). Trimming left V 5 bases short and J 3 bases short, with 20 bases between. CDR3 sequence (DNA): TGTGCCAGCAGTATCGGTACGGGCAGGGGAGACTATGGCTACACCTTC. Amino acid sequence: CASSIGTGRGDYGYTF.

The rearrangement uses TRBV7-3 and TRBJ2-6; no clear D. Germline V gene data show CDR1 as SGHTA and CDR2 as FQGTGA. The CDR3 spans 15 residues. V shed 2 bases and J shed 3 bases, with 8 bases lying between them. CDR3 sequence: CASSLSGFGANVLTF. The CDR3 DNA reads TGTGCCAGCAGCTTATCCGGGTTTGGGGCCAACGTCCTGACTTTC.

The V gene is TRBV7-9, the J gene TRBJ1-2; D not resolved. V was cut by 1 base and J by 2 bases, with 8 bases left in between. The CDR3 contains 14 residues. Germline-derived CDR1 and CDR2 are SEHNR and FQNEAQ (reference sequence). The CDR3 DNA is TGTGCCAGCAGCTTAGTTTCCAGAAACTATGGCTACACCTTC. It codes for CASSLVSRNYGYTF.

The chain is built from TRBV11-3 and TRBJ2-1, with TRBD2 matching over 11 bases. Germline trimming cut 7 bases from V and 4 bases from J; bases unmatched to any gene: 21. The CDR3 consists of 20 residues. Germline-derived CDR1 and CDR2 are SGHNT and YENEEA. CDR3 sequence reads: CASINNRADGASGRYNEQFF. The CDR3 bases are TGTGCCAGCATCAATAACAGGGCGGACGGGGCTAGCGGGAGGTACAATGAGCAGTTCTTC.

The chain combines TRBV19 with TRBJ1-2, with TRBD1 identical over 7 bases. The ends lost 6 bases at V and 4 bases at J; junction bases unmatched: 8. Germline V CDR1 and CDR2: LNHDA, SQIVND (reference sequence). CDR3 length: 14 residues. This CDR3 is CASSTGEITYGYTF. DNA of the CDR3: TGTGCCAGTAGCACAGGGGAGATCACCTATGGCTACACCTTC.

This clone was seen a single time. The same CDR3 can be traced to other DNA sequences in this sample. CDR3 DNA: TGTGCCTGGAGCCCCAGGGAATTCTATGGCTACACCTTC. Its protein is CAWSPREFYGYTF. The chain combines TRBV30 with TRBJ1-2, with D possibly being TRBD1 (5 bases). V shed 3 bases and J shed 4 bases, with 12 bases lying between them. Germline V gene data show CDR1 as GTSNPN and CDR2 as SVGIG (reference sequence). The CDR3 has 13 amino acids.

The J gene is TRBJ2-7, the V gene TRBV9, with 7 positions matching TRBD1. V was clipped by 0 bases and J by 3 bases; unmatched bases: 18. The CDR3 runs 19 residues. Germline CDR1 and CDR2: SGDLS and YYNGEE. The CDR3 loop reads CASSVGVLARQGPHYEQYF. For the CDR3, the DNA is TGTGCCAGCAGCGTAGGAGTTCTGGCGCGACAGGGACCCCACTACGAGCAGTACTTC.

The gene calls are TRBV11-3 and TRBJ2-7; 9 nucleotides line up with TRBD1. From germline, CDR1 is SGHNT and CDR2 YENEEA. After removal of 5 bases from V and 2 bases from J, the junction contained 4 bases not matched to a gene. CDR3 length: 14 residues. The chain's CDR3 is CASSQRTGAYEQYF. In nucleotides, the CDR3 is TGTGCCAGCAGCCAACGGACAGGGGCCTACGAGCAGTACTTC.

V gene TRBV5-6 combines with J gene TRBJ2-7, with 9 nucleotides matching TRBD1. The CDR3 spans 15 residues. V lost 1 base to trimming and J lost 4 bases; unmatched junction nucleotides: 6. The germline gives CDR1 SGHDT, CDR2 YYEEEE. The CDR3 DNA reads TGTGCCAGCAGCTTGCCGGGACAGGGATGGTACGAGCAGTACTTC. This gives the protein CASSLPGQGWYEQYF.

This chain uses TRBV7-9 with TRBJ2-7; 8 nucleotides match TRBD2. V shed 4 bases, J shed 6 bases, and the junction held 5 bases outside the gene matches. The CDR3 is made up of 13 amino acids. Germline lookup yields CDR1 SEHNR and CDR2 FQNEAQ (reference sequence). As DNA, the CDR3 is TGTGCCAGCAGCTCCCTTACTAGCGGCGAGCAGTACTTC. It translates to CASSSLTSGEQYF.

V gene TRBV9 combines with J gene TRBJ2-3; 10 bases map to TRBD2. CDR3 length equals 19 residues. Germline CDR1 is SGDLS and CDR2 is YYNGEE. J was trimmed by 6 bases and V by 4 bases; bases with no gene match: 20. The CDR3 here is CASSPRQGEGAGGSDTQYF. CDR3 DNA sequence: TGTGCCAGCAGCCCCCGACAGGGAGAAGGAGCGGGAGGGTCGGATACGCAGTATTTT.

CDR3 region: CASSWASGREETQYF. The CDR3 DNA sequence: TGTGCCAGCAGTTGGGCTAGCGGGAGGGAAGAGACCCAGTACTTC. The chain has TRBV27 and TRBJ2-5; 12 bases line up with TRBD2. With 4 bases clipped from V and 3 bases from J, the junction kept 3 bases outside the gene matches. The CDR3 loop spans 15 amino acids. Looked up from germline, CDR1 is MNHEY and CDR2 is SMNVEV (reference sequence).